This T cell receptor (beta chain) was sequenced for a study of quantifying T cell responses using KT2 cells. Across the study: Reverse transcription used primers in the TCR alpha and beta constant regions. The second PCR ran as a qPCR until a predetermined fluorescence threshold was reached.

The CDR3 consists of 15 residues. V trimming: 2 bases; J trimming: 4 bases; junction bases outside the gene matches: 3. Germline assignment: CDR1 MNHNS and CDR2 SASEGT. Each cDNA got a UMI-containing oligo ligated at its 3' end. An equimolar mix of RC1.1 and RC1.2 primed the beta chain across TRBC1 and TRBC2. Each CDR3 protein is one row after TCRdb ran MiXCR on the UMI-ligation and nested PCR reads. The sample yields approximately 43,000 distinct CDR3 sequences, 15% to 20% seen once. KT2 cells were mixed with fixed PBMC numbers at varying ratios. This clonotype was detected only a few times. The material sequenced was PBMCs spiked with cells of the T cell clone KT2. This TCR derives from a human donor. The V call is TRBV6-1, the J call TRBJ2-5; TRBD2 matches 11 bases. CDR3 protein: CASSEIAGGGETQYF. CDR3 in DNA: TGTGCCAGCAGTGAAATAGCGGGAGGGGGAGAGACCCAGTACTTC.